The clone carrying this T cell receptor (beta chain) was counted a single time. Its target is not known. This record belongs to a study of memory CD4+ T cells and cytomegalovirus serostatus. Study information: Healthy Belgian adult donors included several CMV-positive and some 23 CMV-negative people. The study, taken as a whole, reports: CMV serostatus prediction reached median AUC approximately 0.95, or 0.91 with US-trained model.

TCRdb's table, derived via immunoSEQ multiplex PCR, lists solely in-frame clones and lacks some. The data show 50,000 to 55,000 clones, under 80% seen once. Single viable CD3+CD4+CD8-CD45RO+ cells were sorted as the memory CD4+ T cells. Germline CDR1 reads SGHVS; CDR2 reads FNYEAQ. V shed 5 bases and J 9 bases; nucleotides not matched to a gene: 7. The CDR3 covers 13 residues. The sequence came from an adult in good health and CMV-seronegative. V usage is TRBV7-6 and J usage is TRBJ2-1, with TRBD2 matching 7 bases. Source material: memory CD4+ T cells from blood. CDR3 amino acids: CASSPGGRAEQFF. CDR3 in DNA: TGTGCCAGCAGCCCTGGGGGGAGGGCTGAGCAGTTCTTC.